This T cell receptor beta chain was sequenced in a study of OX40 agonist ivuxolimab in advanced cancers. In the study overall: The costimulatory receptor OX40 (CD134) was targeted by ivuxolimab, a fully human IgG2 agonistic monoclonal antibody. Intravenous ivuxolimab was administered to patients every 2 weeks at six dose levels: 0.01, 0.1, 0.3, 1.5, 3 and 10 mg/kg. Among the approximately 54 dose-escalation patients, some 19 had hepatocellular carcinoma, approximately 15 melanoma, 9 renal cell carcinoma and 9 head and neck cancer. A male proportion of around 80% and a mean age of roughly 55 years, ranging from 23 to 79, were recorded for the dose-escalation cohort. Prior anti-PD-1, anti-PD-L1 or anti-CTLA-4 therapy was permitted, and checkpoint inhibitors had been received by about two fifths of dose-escalation patients. Partial responses were achieved by three dose-escalation patients, of whom one had hepatocellular carcinoma and two had cutaneous melanoma. The purpose of peripheral TCRbeta sequencing was to test whether ivuxolimab changed TCR sequence diversity and led to clonal T-cell expansion. The monotherapy dose-escalation portion (N = 52 patients) of the phase I ivuxolimab trial is reported in the paper. The research as a whole found: The antigen specificity of the clonally expanded peripheral T cells was not determined. After ivuxolimab, CD8+ T cells had more expanded clones than CD4+ T cells on average. Partial responders in the 0.1-3.0 mg/kg groups had among the lowest normalized peripheral clonal expansion, especially among CD8+ T cells. Low levels of normalized T-cell clonal expansion were also seen in some patients who did not respond. At doses of 0.1 to 3.0 mg/kg, clonal expansion of both CD4+ and CD8+ T cells in blood was seen between baseline and week 6.

About this clone: It lacks a known antigen. Per-base qualities were not stored, and no clone one base away is much larger.

For sequencing of the TCRbeta CDR3 region, genomic DNA was extracted from the sorted cells. TCRbeta CDR3 regions were sequenced using the immunoSEQ Assay. In TCRdb, the immuneACCESS table is reduced to in-frame sequences with V and J assigned. These tables do not hold every clone; where another copy was compared, an unresolved V gene accounts for under half, and the others remain unexplained. The sample yields 7,200 or so clones; around 80% were counted once. Jointly, the top ten make up 25% of the sample. Patients with a history of autoimmune disease or receiving systemic immunosuppression were excluded from the trial. In every dose cohort, peripheral blood was drawn for TCR sequencing at baseline, cycle 4 day 1, and cycle 7 day 1. The samples were taken from a phase I, first-in-human, multicenter, open-label dose-escalation trial of ivuxolimab. The trial enrolled adults with locally advanced or metastatic head and neck squamous cell, hepatocellular, melanoma or renal cell carcinoma. Before TCR sequencing, CD4+ T cells and CD8+ T cells from peripheral blood were sorted into separate populations.

The CDR3, from cysteine to phenylalanine, totals 11 residues. This entry keeps only the CDR3 DNA: 33 bases, framed from base 1. CDR1 and CDR2 (KGHSH, LQKENI) derive from the germline V gene. V and J are truncated by 6 bases and 0 bases respectively, leaving an intervening sequence of 3 bases. The source is an adult with an advanced solid tumor such as melanoma, head and neck, liver or kidney cancer. The chain is assembled from TRBV18 and TRBJ2-7; the D gene cannot be named for sure. The sequencing here drew on CD4+ or CD8+ T cells sorted from blood, taken in a trial of the OX40 agonist ivuxolimab. The CDR3: CASSASYEQYF. In nucleotides, the sequence is TGTGCCAGCTCGGCCTCCTACGAGCAGTACTTC.